The 14 T cell receptor beta chains below all came from one sample that was sequenced in a study of T cells in Graves' hyperthyroidism and ophthalmopathy (dated 2019 in TCRdb). Receptor libraries were prepared by multiplex PCR. Sequencing relied on an Illumina HiSeq 2000. Amplification of TCR beta CDR3 regions was carried out from RNA transcripts. For the first round of RT-PCR on the TCR CDR3, the HTBI primer set was used together with the Qiagen OneStep RT-PCR kit. The public reads were run again by TCRdb, first through fastp at Q25 and then through MiXCR, and only productive beta chains were kept. Merged by CDR3 protein, the rows form single entries marked with the most common genes and DNA. The sample records about 400,000 distinct CDR3 sequences, 15% of which are singletons. 30% to 35% of the sample belongs to the ten largest clones. What was sequenced was blood. Receptors were obtained from a woman in her twenties or thirties with Graves' hyperthyroidism.

This clonotype occurred a few times. The gene calls are TRBV4-1 and TRBJ2-7; no clear D. Germline V lookup: CDR1 MGHRA, CDR2 YSYEKL. The V gene lost 0 bases and the J gene lost 1 base, with 13 bases spanning the gap. The CDR3 runs to 16 residues. CDR3 protein: CASSQDVVKISYEQYF. In DNA form, the CDR3 reads TGCGCCAGCAGCCAAGATGTAGTGAAAATTTCCTACGAGCAGTACTTC.

There are a few counts of this clonotype. The chain employs TRBV7-8 and TRBJ2-5; 10 positions match TRBD1. CDR3 length: 15 amino acids. From germline, CDR1 is SGHVS and CDR2 FQNEAQ. J lost 5 bases, V lost 6 bases, and 9 bases had no gene match. In nucleotides, the CDR3 is TGTGCCAGCAGAGGACAGGGGGAGGTGGAGGAGACCCAGTACTTC. Translated: CASRGQGEVEETQYF.

V and J are TRBV20-1 and TRBJ2-7; 13 nucleotides match TRBD2. This CDR3 is 17 amino acids long. From germline, CDR1 is DFQATT and CDR2 SNEGSKA (reference sequence). With V trimmed by 6 bases and J by 2 bases, 13 bases remained unmatched. The CDR3 loop is CSADFPGLAGSAYEQYF. The CDR3 nucleotides read TGCAGTGCAGACTTTCCGGGACTAGCGGGGTCCGCCTACGAGCAGTACTTC.

This chain connects TRBV6-1 to TRBJ2-1, with 9 bases that match TRBD2. The CDR3 runs 16 residues. CDR1 and CDR2 from the germline V gene are MNHNS and SASEGT. V trimming: 2 bases; J trimming: 2 bases; junction bases outside the gene matches: 4. This CDR3 reads CASSEYSGSPYNEQFF. In DNA, the CDR3 is TGTGCCAGCAGTGAATATAGCGGGAGTCCCTACAATGAGCAGTTCTTC.

The chain has TRBV3-1 and TRBJ1-2, with a tentative D call TRBD1 (6 bases). The CDR3 extends over 13 amino acids. Germline V gives CDR1 LGHDT, CDR2 YNNKEL (reference sequence). Trimming cost V 5 bases and J 4 bases, with 11 bases left between them. The CDR3 region is CASSKQGPYGYTF. The DNA for the CDR3 is TGTGCCAGCAGCAAACAGGGACCCTATGGCTACACCTTC.

Notes on this clonotype: A much larger clone sits a single nucleotide away, making a read error possible. The V and J genes are TRBV12-3 or TRBV12-4 and TRBJ1-2, with D possibly matching TRBD1 (6 bases). The length of the CDR3 is 16 residues. V was shortened by 6 bases and J by 2 bases, with 19 bases between the two germline ends. CDR3: CASRPPGTHTNYGYTF. The CDR3, as DNA: TGTGCCAGCAGACCTCCCGGGACACACACCAACTATGGCTACACCTTC.

The chain employs TRBV5-1 and TRBJ2-7; TRBD2 matches 13 bases. This CDR3 has 18 residues. CDR1 SGHRS and CDR2 YFSETQ come from the germline V gene. J was trimmed by 1 base and V by 0 bases; bases with no gene match: 7. The CDR3 sequence: CASSLEGWGLAGSYEQYF. The CDR3 bases are TGCGCCAGCAGCTTGGAGGGGTGGGGACTAGCGGGATCCTACGAGCAGTACTTC.

There are many counts of this clonotype. The rearrangement uses TRBV13 and TRBJ2-5, with D maybe TRBD1 (7 bases). The V gene lost 2 bases and the J gene lost 5 bases, with 12 bases spanning the gap. Germline CDR1 and CDR2: PRHDT and FYEKMQ (reference sequence). The CDR3 loop spans 14 amino acids. In nucleotides, the CDR3 is TGTGCCAGCAGCTTACCAGGGGGGTCGGAGACCCAGTACTTC. Translation: CASSLPGGSETQYF.

This clonotype was counted many times. The V and J genes are TRBV6-1 and TRBJ1-1; no reliable D call. Germline CDR1 MNHNS, CDR2 SASEGT. V shed 7 bases and J shed 1 base, with 16 bases lying between them. The CDR3 is 15 amino acids. The DNA of the CDR3 is TGTGCCAGCAAGATAGAACACGCAGCGAACACTGAAGCTTTCTTT. Translated, it gives CASKIEHAANTEAFF.

This sequence joins TRBV5-1 and TRBJ1-3; D unclear. The CDR3 runs 15 residues. CDR1 SGHRS and CDR2 YFSETQ come from the germline V gene. V lost 1 base, J lost 2 bases, and 10 bases lay in between. The CDR3 loop is CASSLQGVPGNTIYF. CDR3 nucleotide sequence: TGCGCCAGCAGCTTGCAAGGTGTCCCTGGAAACACCATATATTTT.

This clonotype has a count of ten or more. The V gene is TRBV3-1, the J gene TRBJ1-2, with D hard to call. Trimming left V 1 base short and J 6 bases short, with 12 bases between. CDR1 LGHDT and CDR2 YNNKEL come from the germline V gene (reference sequence). The CDR3 is made up of 14 amino acids. The CDR3 region has the DNA TGTGCCAGCAGCCAAGGAAATTTGAGGGATGGCTACACCTTC. Its protein is CASSQGNLRDGYTF.

The chain links TRBV2 to TRBJ2-1, with 10 bases matching TRBD1. V lost 6 bases, J lost 8 bases, and 7 bases stayed unmatched. Germline V lookup: CDR1 SNHLY, CDR2 FYNNEI. The CDR3 extends over 14 amino acids. The CDR3 loop is CASRRTGGGDEQFF. The CDR3 coding sequence is TGTGCCAGCAGACGGACAGGGGGAGGCGATGAGCAGTTCTTC.

This clonotype occurred a few times. The rearrangement links TRBV20-1 to TRBJ2-1; 11 nucleotides align to TRBD2. V was pared by 3 bases and J by 2 bases, with 6 bases of the junction left unmatched. Germline CDR1 DFQATT, CDR2 SNEGSKA (reference sequence). The CDR3 has 16 residues. The CDR3 DNA sequence: TGCAGTGCTAGGAGACTAGCGGGAAACGCCTACAATGAGCAGTTCTTC. This sequence encodes CSARRLAGNAYNEQFF.

The chain recombines TRBV14 with TRBJ1-1; D not certain. The CDR3 covers 15 residues. The V gene lost 0 bases and the J gene lost 2 bases, with 10 bases spanning the gap. Germline values: CDR1 SGHDN, CDR2 FVKESK. CDR3 coding DNA: TGTGCCAGCAGCCAAGATGCGGTTGTAAACACTGAAGCTTTCTTT. Translating gives CASSQDAVVNTEAFF.